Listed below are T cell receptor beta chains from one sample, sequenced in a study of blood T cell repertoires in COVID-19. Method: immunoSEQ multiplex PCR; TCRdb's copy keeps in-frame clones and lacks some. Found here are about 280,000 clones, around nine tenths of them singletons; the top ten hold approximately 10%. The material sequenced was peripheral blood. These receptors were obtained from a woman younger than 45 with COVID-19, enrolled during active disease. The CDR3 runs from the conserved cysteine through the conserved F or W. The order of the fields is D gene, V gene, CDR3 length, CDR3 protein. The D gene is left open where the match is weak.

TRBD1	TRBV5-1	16	CASSPLDRGLFYEQYF
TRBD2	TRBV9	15	CASSVGGGTDYEQYF
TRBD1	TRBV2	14	CASSVDRGAYEQYF
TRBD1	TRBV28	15	CASSPRQGGNQPQHF
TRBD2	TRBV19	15	CASRATSGSSNEQYF
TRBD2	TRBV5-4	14	CATMGRGGQETQYF
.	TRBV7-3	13	CASSSQGSYEQYF
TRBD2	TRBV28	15	CASSLTSGILNEQFF
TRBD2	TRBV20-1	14	CSASTSGYYNEQFF
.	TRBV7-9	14	CASSLVQVNYEQYF
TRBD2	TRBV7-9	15	CASSLIAGGGDTQYF
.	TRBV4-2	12	CASSQDSYEQYF
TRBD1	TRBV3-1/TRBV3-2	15	CASSRFLTGGETQYF
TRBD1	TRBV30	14	CAWSTDRGIYGYTF
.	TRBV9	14	CASSVDGSAYEQYF
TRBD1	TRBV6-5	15	CASSPRTGRNEKLFF
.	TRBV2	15	CASSEGGLLTDTQYF
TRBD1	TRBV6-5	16	CASSYSTGVSYNEQFF
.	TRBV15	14	CATSPRGLNQPQHF
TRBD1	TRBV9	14	CASSVGQGARGYTF
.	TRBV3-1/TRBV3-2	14	CASSQRAGNEKLFF
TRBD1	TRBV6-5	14	CASRTLTTGTEAFF
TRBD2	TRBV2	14	CASSRLAVTSEQFF
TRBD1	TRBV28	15	CASSRQGPMNTEAFF
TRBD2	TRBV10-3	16	CAISARGAGVTDTQYF